The present entry profiles one TCR beta chain with its context. This entry comes from a study of blood T cell repertoires in COVID-19. Clones were sequenced by immunoSEQ multiplex PCR, and TCRdb holds only the in-frame ones, with some missing. Found here are 240,000 or so clones, around 81% of them singletons; the top ten hold 1.5% to 2%. The ends were cut back, 4 bases at V and 5 bases at J, with 10 bases in the middle. The CDR3 is made up of 12 amino acids. Germline CDR1 is SGHRS and CDR2 is YFSETQ. The sample taken for sequencing was peripheral blood. This chain links TRBV5-1 with TRBJ2-7; D remains ambiguous. The sequence derives from a man younger than 45 who had recovered from COVID-19. The CDR3 DNA sequence: TGCGCCAGCAGCACGACACTTGACGAGCAGTACTTC. Its protein is CASSTTLDEQYF.